The rows below give T cell receptor beta chains drawn from one sample of a study of regulatory T cells in long-lasting Graves disease. TCRdb re-called the multiplex PCR reads with MiXCR, one entry per CDR3 protein. The repertoire holds 360,000 or so distinct CDR3 sequences, around 16% seen once, with 20% to 25% in the top ten. These data also featured in a second study, about T cells in Graves' hyperthyroidism and ophthalmopathy.

Here the sequenced sample was peripheral blood mononuclear cells (PBMCs), taken at new diagnosis, from a patient treated with antithyroid drugs. The origin of the receptors is a young woman with Graves disease. CDR3s include the opening cysteine and the closing phenylalanine or tryptophan. The D gene is left open where the match is weak. Size is omitted from some rows. Given values are once, few, many or a class for expanded clones.

D	V	J	size	CDR3	DNA
TRBD2	TRBV2	TRBJ2-1	few	CASSPGLAGERQFF	TGTGCCAGCAGCCCGGGACTAGCGGGAGAAAGGCAGTTCTTC
-	TRBV27	TRBJ2-7	-	CASSFDGAYEQYF	TGTGCCAGCAGTTTCGATGGCGCCTACGAGCAGTACTTC
TRBD1	TRBV28	TRBJ2-7	many	CASSAGTGPNEQYF	TGTGCCAGCAGTGCCGGGACAGGGCCGAACGAGCAGTACTTC
-	TRBV2	TRBJ2-1	-	CASSGARGRGNEQFF	TGTGCCAGCAGTGGAGCCCGGGGCAGGGGCAATGAGCAGTTCTTC
-	TRBV7-3	TRBJ2-7	many	CASSLRSGPAYEQYF	TGTGCCAGCAGCTTAAGGTCAGGTCCTGCCTACGAGCAGTACTTC
TRBD1	TRBV6-1	TRBJ2-6	many	CASSLRQGFSSGANVLTF	TGTGCCAGCAGTCTCCGACAGGGGTTCTCCTCTGGGGCCAACGTCCTGACTTTC
TRBD1	TRBV7-9	TRBJ1-4	-	CASSLEGASEKLFF	TGTGCCAGCAGCTTAGAGGGGGCGAGTGAAAAACTGTTTTTT
-	TRBV2	TRBJ1-6	many	CASRQTVGVEGSPLHF	TGTGCCAGCAGGCAGACAGTTGGGGTTGAAGGTTCACCCCTCCACTTT
-	TRBV20-1	TRBJ1-4	few	CSAIGNRARGEKLFF	TGCAGTGCTATTGGGAACAGGGCGCGGGGGGAAAAACTGTTTTTT
TRBD1	TRBV6-2/TRBV6-3	TRBJ2-7	-	CASRPDRGEQYF	TGTGCCAGCAGGCCGGACAGGGGCGAGCAGTACTTC
-	TRBV28	TRBJ1-1	few	CASSLNRVYTEAFF	TGTGCCAGCAGTTTAAACAGGGTTTACACTGAAGCTTTCTTT
-	TRBV19	TRBJ1-5	few	CASTDRNNQPQHF	TGTGCCAGTACTGACAGAAACAATCAGCCCCAGCATTTT
-	TRBV10-2	TRBJ2-7	few	CASSDPTLVYEQYF	TGCGCCAGCAGTGACCCCACCCTGGTCTACGAGCAGTACTTC
-	TRBV14	TRBJ1-2	few	CASSPTASYGYTF	TGTGCCAGCAGCCCTACCGCGTCCTATGGCTACACCTTC
-	TRBV28	TRBJ1-3	many	CASSLFLGGVGTIYF	TGTGCCAGCAGTTTGTTTCTTGGGGGGGTCGGCACCATATATTTT
-	TRBV3-1	TRBJ2-7	many	CASSQAAASAREQYF	TGTGCCAGCAGCCAAGCCGCGGCTTCTGCTCGCGAGCAGTACTTC
-	TRBV24-1	TRBJ2-1	many	CATQDREYNEQFF	TGTGCCACCCAAGATAGGGAGTACAATGAGCAGTTCTTC